This TCR beta chain comes out of a study of CD8+CD57+ T cells in acquired aplastic anemia (dated by TCRdb to between 2017 and 2018). As for the study more broadly: On average, sorted CD4+ and CD8+ cells yielded around 3.4 ug of extracted DNA, with a range of roughly 0.18 to 27.4 ug. CD8+CD57+ expansion was defined as frequency above the mean frequency observed in healthy subjects. General findings and caveats noted by the study authors: Although roughly 29 CD8+ CDR3 sequences were shared by patients and controls, these sequences appeared highly expressed in patients and within the immunodominant clones of patients. Between patients and healthy controls, no significant difference in CD8+ Simpson's diversity was found (P=0.060).

The germline V gene supplies CDR1 SGDLS and CDR2 YYNGEE. V trim: 3 bases; J trim: 7 bases; unmatched bases: 10. The CDR3 measures 16 amino acids from cysteine to phenylalanine. Here the CDR3 DNA is all that survives: 48 bases in frame from base 1. Flow cytometry had shown CD8+CD57+ cell expansion in the patients selected for sequencing. All patients had severe acquired aplastic anemia diagnosed by International Study of Aplastic Anemia and Agranulocytosis and Camitta criteria. At the time blood was sampled, none of the patients had received any therapy. In this study, sorted CD4+ and CD8+ T cells from the blood of healthy subjects and of severe aplastic anemia patients had their TCR repertoires deep-sequenced. In the USA, patient enrollment took place under clinicaltrials.gov protocols 00001620, 01623167, 00001397, 00071045, 00081523 and 00961064. Ficoll-Paque density gradient centrifugation was used to isolate peripheral blood mononuclear cells. CD4+ and CD8+ T cells were sorted by FACS or magnetic beads before DNA extraction.

A remark on this clonotype: The antigen it binds to is not known. No qualities accompany the bases; no much larger clone lies one base away.

Genomic DNA served as template for TCR beta VDJ combination and CDR3 sequence profiling. An Illumina HiSeq 2000 was used for TCR repertoire sequencing. Processing in the source paper ran as follows. Repertoires were assessed using TRBV/TRBJ rearrangement plots, CDR3 size and DJ length profiles, and Simpson's diversity index. The most abundant DNA sequence in the deep sequencing data was defined as the immunodominant clone. CDR3 amino acid sequences were checked for sharing across subjects and were also compared against the VDJdb database and published repertoires. TCRdb trimmed public reads at Q25 via fastp, called clones via MiXCR and kept in-frame beta chains. Rows are combined by CDR3 protein, so each entry shows the most common genes and DNA. The V and J calls were determined by TCRdb, not by the authors. The sample table records 130,000 or so distinct CDR3 sequences; about two fifths of these occur just once. Around 2.7% of the sample is taken by the ten largest.

The chain is assembled from TRBV9 and TRBJ1-6; TRBD1 fits 7 bases in the junction. The specimen was sorted CD4+, CD8+, or CD8+CD57+ T cells (not recorded which) from PBMCs. This receptor was obtained from a human donor with aplastic anemia. The nucleotide sequence reads TGTGCCAGCAGCGGGACCCACAGGGGCACGAATTCACCCCTCCACTTT. Translated, this is CASSGTHRGTNSPLHF.